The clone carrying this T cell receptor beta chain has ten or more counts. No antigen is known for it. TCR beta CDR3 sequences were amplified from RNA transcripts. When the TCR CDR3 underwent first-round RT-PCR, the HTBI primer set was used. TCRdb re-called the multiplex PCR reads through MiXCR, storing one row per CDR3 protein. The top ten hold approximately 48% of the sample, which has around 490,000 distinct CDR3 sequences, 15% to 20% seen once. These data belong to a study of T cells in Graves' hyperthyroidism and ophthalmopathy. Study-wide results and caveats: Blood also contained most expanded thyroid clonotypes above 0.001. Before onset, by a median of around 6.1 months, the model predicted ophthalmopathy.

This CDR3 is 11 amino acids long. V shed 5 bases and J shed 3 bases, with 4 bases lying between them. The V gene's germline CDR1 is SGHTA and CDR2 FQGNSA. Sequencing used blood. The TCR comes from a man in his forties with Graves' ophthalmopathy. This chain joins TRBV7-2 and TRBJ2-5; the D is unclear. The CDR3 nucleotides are TGTGCCAGCAGCGCCAAAGAGACCCAGTACTTC. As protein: CASSAKETQYF.